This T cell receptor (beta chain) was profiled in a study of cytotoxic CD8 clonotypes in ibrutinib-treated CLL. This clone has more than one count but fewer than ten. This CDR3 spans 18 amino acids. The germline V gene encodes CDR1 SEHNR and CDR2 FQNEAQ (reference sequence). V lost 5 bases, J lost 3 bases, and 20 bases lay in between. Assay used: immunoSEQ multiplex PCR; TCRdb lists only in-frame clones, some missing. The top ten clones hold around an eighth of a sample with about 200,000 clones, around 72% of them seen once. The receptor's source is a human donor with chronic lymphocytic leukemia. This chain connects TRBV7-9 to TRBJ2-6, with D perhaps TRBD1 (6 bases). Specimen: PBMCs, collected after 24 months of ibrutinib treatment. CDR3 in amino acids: CASSHGQPTDDGANVLTF. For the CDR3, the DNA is TGTGCCAGCAGCCACGGACAGCCAACCGATGATGGGGCCAACGTCCTGACTTTC.